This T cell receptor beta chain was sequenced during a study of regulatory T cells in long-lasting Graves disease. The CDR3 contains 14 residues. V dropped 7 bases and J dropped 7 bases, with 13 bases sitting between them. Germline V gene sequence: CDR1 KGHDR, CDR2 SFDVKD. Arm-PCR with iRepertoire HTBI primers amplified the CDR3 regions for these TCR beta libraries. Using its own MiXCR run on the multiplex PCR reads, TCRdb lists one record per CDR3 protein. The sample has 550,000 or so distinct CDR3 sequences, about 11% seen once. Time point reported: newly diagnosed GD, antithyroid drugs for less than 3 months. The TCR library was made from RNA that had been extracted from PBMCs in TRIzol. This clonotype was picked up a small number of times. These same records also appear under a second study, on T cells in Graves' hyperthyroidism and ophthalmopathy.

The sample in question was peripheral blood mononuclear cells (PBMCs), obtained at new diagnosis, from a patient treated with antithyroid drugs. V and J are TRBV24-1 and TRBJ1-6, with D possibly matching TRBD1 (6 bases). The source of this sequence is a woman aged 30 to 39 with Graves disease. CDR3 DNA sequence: TGTGCCACCAGCGACAGGTTATTAAATTCACCCCTCCACTTT. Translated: CATSDRLLNSPLHF.